This T cell receptor beta chain comes out of a study of cytomegalovirus exposure and HLA in healthy donors. Study outcomes and limitations: A later analysis reportedly found that, within productive TCRs, an Asian-associated ancestry cluster had fewer N-insertions than the mean observed across the approximately 660 donors.

Turning to this clone: As yet, its antigen is unknown.

The PCR made use of 60 Vbeta and 13 Jbeta primers. Using immunoSEQ multiplex PCR, the repertoire was profiled, and TCRdb retains in-frame clones only, with some absent. The data hold around 150,000 clones, with roughly 62% observed a single time. The CDR3 length is 12 residues. Deletions cut 1 base from V and 9 bases from J, with 7 bases between. CDR1 is MDHEN and CDR2 is SYDVKM in the germline V gene. The rearrangement uses TRBV28 and TRBJ1-5; D ambiguous. The sample comprised PBMCs. This sequence originates from a man in his sixties in good health and CMV-seronegative. The CDR3 is CASSLLNRPQHF. The CDR3 DNA sequence: TGTGCCAGCAGTTTATTGAACAGGCCCCAGCATTTT.